The rows below give T cell receptor beta chains drawn from one sample of a study of cytomegalovirus exposure and HLA in healthy donors. Some clones are missing from TCRdb's copy, which holds only in-frame ones; the method was immunoSEQ multiplex PCR. The sample holds some 150,000 clones, roughly 85% seen once. The sequenced sample consisted of PBMCs. These receptors were obtained from a man in his forties in good health and CMV-seropositive. The conserved cysteine and the conserved F or W are not part of the CDR3 here. Clone size is given for some rows only: seen once, a few or many times, or a class if the clone is expanded.

V gene,clone size,CDR3 protein
TRBV10-2,-,ASSDSGSTGEQF
TRBV9,few,ASSPRQGSNTEAF
TRBV28,once,ASSLVGSKIPLAGEQF
TRBV4-2,-,ASSPPGLAGQETQY
TRBV2,-,ASRALGLAEYNEQF
TRBV30,-,ACPLRGLNEQY
TRBV10-1,-,ASSDRSSGANVLT
TRBV6-5,-,ASSSGPYEQY
TRBV5-8,-,ASSLGTPGANVLT
TRBV11-3,-,ASSRTVPGNTIY
TRBV28,-,ASTPPAGELF
TRBV6-1,-,ASRHGQGANYGYT
TRBV7-3,-,ASSLRQGKEGTQY
TRBV27,-,ASSLNPGIYEQY
TRBV29-1,-,SVQRTGGIGELF
TRBV6-1,few,ASKEGNTDTQY
TRBV6-6,-,ASSHRDSADTQY
TRBV6-1,-,ASRTGQKEYGYT
TRBV7-7,-,ASSATGGSNEQF
TRBV6-1,once,ASSEAGTANEKLF
TRBV14,-,ASSQHLLAGPTDTQY
TRBV5-1,-,ASRKTGNTEAF
TRBV6-5,-,ASSYTSRHEQF
TRBV18,-,ASSPPGLGAKNSQY
TRBV7-8,-,ASRSRASGSTGELF
TRBV10-3,-,AISESLGTDTQY
TRBV5-1,-,ASSFPGQGTGANVLT
TRBV11-3,-,ASSLAGEYSDEQF
TRBV7-6,few,ASSTSGMLINYEQY
TRBV14,-,ASSLRTSGTHEQY
TRBV4-1,once,ASSQSGQGGSPLH
TRBV6-5,once,ASASRQGPYEQY
TRBV9,-,ASSVGVGLASTYNEQF
TRBV7-3,-,ASSLSSSGTQY
TRBV7-3,-,ASSLPSDTQY
TRBV11-2,-,ASSPRQGPNSPLH
TRBV7-9,-,ASGTTQY
TRBV2,-,ASSTAGYT
TRBV20-1,once,SVTGRSTQY
TRBV27,once,ASRPYWLAGDEQF
TRBV4-2,-,ASSQVGAGGADTQY
TRBV6-1,-,ASRDWRTGNEKLF
TRBV9,-,ASSVGGGATRETQY
TRBV6-5,-,ASSSHSYEQY
TRBV2,-,ASSVSNYGYT
TRBV10-2,-,ASSEPDFGETQY
TRBV19,-,ASSPVVNSYEQY
TRBV11-3,-,ASSPGQGSRNEQF
TRBV6-6,-,ASSRSDRGDYNEQF
TRBV5-1,-,ASSLVGAAGNTIY
TRBV9,-,ASSVEGAASTDTQY
TRBV28,-,ASSAPTENQETQY
TRBV11-3,-,ASSLVGGLNYEQY
TRBV7-9,-,ASSLARGGYT